Listed below are T cell receptor beta chains from one sample, sequenced in a study of identical twins. TCRdb passed the 5' RACE reads through MiXCR, listing each CDR3 protein once. The table lists approximately 620,000 distinct CDR3 sequences, around 8.6% of them singletons. These data also formed part of another study, on yellow fever vaccine responses in identical twins.

Sequenced input: PBMCs. These receptors were taken from a woman between 18 and 29 years old in good health. Each CDR3 is given with its conserved first and last residue.

V gene	J gene	CDR3 protein
TRBV10-3	TRBJ1-1	CAISESTGDTEAFF
TRBV12-3/TRBV12-4	TRBJ2-5	CASSLIRRETQYF
TRBV2	TRBJ2-1	CASSELTGYNEQFF
TRBV29-1	TRBJ2-7	CSVGTSGIYEQYF
TRBV27	TRBJ2-3	CARSISYATDTQYF
TRBV29-1	TRBJ2-1	CSVVLVDSYNEQFF
TRBV7-9	TRBJ1-6	CASSLEGGNSPLHF
TRBV7-9	TRBJ2-2	CASSLHGQPDPGELFF
TRBV29-1	TRBJ2-5	CSVLAGQTQYF
TRBV14	TRBJ2-1	CASSQAFGEGQGANEQFF